This T cell receptor beta chain was profiled in a study of blood T cell repertoires in COVID-19. Across the study: Whether acute or convalescent, the COVID-19 samples came from the United States, Italy and Spain. Nucleic acid was either cDNA or gDNA, and it came from T cells, B-cell-depleted T cells, or PBMCs.

Original data processing: Nucleated cell number was recorded as an estimate derived from reference gene primer amplification. The repertoire was sequenced with immunoSEQ multiplex PCR; TCRdb's copy has only in-frame clones and lacks some. V, J and clone size reflect that table, while D and trimming were determined from the DNA. This sample has about 120,000 clones, with about 91% found just once. The trim removed 0 bases at V and 4 bases at J, leaving 6 bases unmatched. Germline-derived CDR1 and CDR2 are SGDLS and YYNGEE. The CDR3 consists of 15 residues. What was sequenced was peripheral blood. The TCR comes from a man in his fifties with acute or convalescent COVID-19. The rearrangement uses TRBV9 and TRBJ1-2, with 7 bases identical to TRBD1. CDR3 DNA sequence: TGTGCCAGCAGCGTAGCTATGGGACAGTCCTATGGCTACACCTTC. This codes for CASSVAMGQSYGYTF.